This record concerns one TCR beta chain sequence. This specimen belongs to a study of cytomegalovirus exposure and HLA in healthy donors. Use of 60 Vbeta and 13 Jbeta primers characterized the PCR. This table comes from immunoSEQ multiplex PCR, and its TCRdb copy is limited to in-frame clones, with some not included. This table holds about 170,000 clones, 75% to 90% found once. CDR3 size: 15 residues. In germline, CDR1 is SGHRS, CDR2 YFSETQ. Trimming cost V 0 bases and J 0 bases; bases outside gene matches: 1. The V gene is TRBV5-1, the J gene TRBJ1-1, with TRBD1 matching over 8 bases. Sequencing was done on a sample of PBMCs. This sequence originates from a male donor in good health and CMV-seronegative. The CDR3 sequence: CASSLETGVNTEAFF. The CDR3 nucleotides read TGCGCCAGCAGCTTGGAGACAGGGGTGAACACTGAAGCTTTCTTT.